Below are 10 T cell receptor beta chains sequenced from a single sample in a study of shared clonotypes between healthy human individuals. It was CD45RO-negative cells, positively selected for CCR7, that made up naive CD8 cells, with terminally differentiated effector memory CD45RA+ cells excluded. Produced via immunoSEQ multiplex PCR; TCRdb's table is partial and in-frame only. Of around 1.9 million clones in the sample, 85% to 95% were seen once. Sample: naive CD8+ T cells from PBMCs. The source of these receptors is a man between 18 and 29 years old in good health. Some clones in this sample may be carry-over from other donors' samples.

This sequence joins TRBV19 and TRBJ1-5; TRBD1 is a possible D gene (6 bases). The CDR3 covers 15 residues. Trimming stripped 3 bases from V and 3 bases from J, with 12 bases between. Germline CDR1 and CDR2: LNHDA and SQIVND (reference sequence). Here the CDR3 reads CASSIQQGINQPQHF. In DNA, the CDR3 is TGTGCCAGTAGTATCCAACAGGGTATCAATCAGCCCCAGCATTTT.

The rearrangement uses TRBV28 and TRBJ1-1, with D possibly being TRBD1 (5 bases). This CDR3 is built from 14 residues. Trimming took 5 bases from V and 7 from J, leaving 17 bases between them. CDR1 is MDHEN and CDR2 is SYDVKM in the germline V gene. As DNA, the CDR3 is TGTGCCAGCAGTGAACCCCCGGGGGAGAATGAAGCTTTCTTT. Its translation is CASSEPPGENEAFF. The full variable domain, completed using reference TRBV28 and TRBJ1-1, is DVKVTQSSRYLVKRTGEKVFLECVQDMDHENMFWYRQDPGLGLRLIYFSYDVKMKEKGDIPEGYSVSREKKERFSLILESASTNQTSMYLCASSEPPGENEAFFGQGTRLTVV.

This chain links TRBV5-1 with TRBJ2-7; D might be TRBD1 (5 bases). Germline V gene data show CDR1 as SGHRS and CDR2 as YFSETQ. The CDR3 consists of 15 residues. V lost 0 bases and J 5 bases, leaving 15 bases between the germline ends. CDR3 in amino acids: CASSLGSGIAHEQYF. The CDR3 DNA reads TGCGCCAGCAGCTTGGGGTCAGGGATTGCCCACGAGCAGTACTTC. The whole variable domain, filled in from reference TRBV5-1 and TRBJ2-7, reads KAGVTQTPRYLIKTRGQQVTLSCSPISGHRSVSWYQQTPGQGLQFLFEYFSETQRNKGNFPGRFSGRQFSNSRSEMNVSTLELGDSALYLCASSLGSGIAHEQYFGPGTRLTVT.

The CDR3 bases are TGTGCCTGGGCAGTATTGTATGGCTACACCTTC. Translating gives CAWAVLYGYTF. This sequence joins TRBV30 and TRBJ1-2; D is unclear. The CDR3 spans 11 residues. V lost 5 bases to trimming and J lost 5 bases, with 9 bases between them. The germline V gene has CDR1 GTSNPN and CDR2 SVGIG (reference sequence).

The chain employs TRBV6-5 and TRBJ2-7, with TRBD2 identical over 8 bases. The J segment lost 2 bases and the V segment lost 0 bases, leaving 0 bases of the junction unmatched. CDR3 length: 14 amino acids. The germline V gene has CDR1 MNHEY and CDR2 SVGAGI. CDR3 sequence (DNA): TGTGCCAGCAGTTACTCGACTAGCGCCTACGAGCAGTACTTC. Translating it yields CASSYSTSAYEQYF.

Regarding this clone: Other DNA variants within this sample encode the same CDR3. The chain combines TRBV4-1 with TRBJ1-1, with D unresolved. Germline V CDR1 and CDR2: MGHRA, YSYEKL. The CDR3 contains 14 residues. Trimming cost V 0 bases and J 4 bases, with 9 bases left between them. CDR3 sequence: CASSQEEGSTEAFF. The CDR3 coding sequence is TGCGCCAGCAGCCAAGAAGAGGGCAGCACTGAAGCTTTCTTT.

This clone was recorded only once. The chain carries TRBV29-1 and TRBJ2-1; TRBD2 might be the D (6 bases). Between the trimmed V and J ends, which lost 7 bases and 1 base, there was a span of 14 bases. Germline V CDR1 and CDR2: SQVTM, ANQGSEA. The CDR3 spans 14 residues. The CDR3 DNA sequence: TGCAGCGCCCCTGGCGGGATTTCCTACAATGAGCAGTTCTTC. Protein: CSAPGGISYNEQFF.

The rearrangement joins TRBV7-9 to TRBJ2-7; TRBD1 might be the D (6 bases). Trimming shortened V by 4 bases and J by 2 bases, and 15 bases separated the two germline ends. CDR1 SEHNR and CDR2 FQNEAQ come from the germline V gene (reference sequence). The CDR3 is 15 amino acids. CDR3 region: CASSSRGERAYEQYF. The CDR3 nucleotides are TGTGCCAGCAGCTCCAGGGGTGAGAGGGCCTACGAGCAGTACTTC.

A single count supports this clone. This sequence joins TRBV27 and TRBJ2-5; possibly TRBD1 for D (6 bases). Trimming took off 5 bases at V and 1 base at J, with 14 bases between the two ends. This CDR3 is built from 15 residues. Per the germline V gene, CDR1 is MNHEY and CDR2 is SMNVEV (reference sequence). The CDR3 spells CASSMTGTLQETQYF. CDR3 coding DNA: TGTGCCAGCAGTATGACCGGGACACTCCAAGAGACCCAGTACTTC.

CDR3 in DNA: TGTGCCAGCAGTCCCGAGGTAGTTTCTGACAATGAGCAGTTCTTC. Translation: CASSPEVVSDNEQFF. The chain uses TRBV9 and TRBJ2-1; D not certain. V was trimmed by 5 bases and J by 5 bases, leaving 17 bases between them. The CDR3 is 15 residues long. Germline V CDR1 and CDR2: SGDLS, YYNGEE.